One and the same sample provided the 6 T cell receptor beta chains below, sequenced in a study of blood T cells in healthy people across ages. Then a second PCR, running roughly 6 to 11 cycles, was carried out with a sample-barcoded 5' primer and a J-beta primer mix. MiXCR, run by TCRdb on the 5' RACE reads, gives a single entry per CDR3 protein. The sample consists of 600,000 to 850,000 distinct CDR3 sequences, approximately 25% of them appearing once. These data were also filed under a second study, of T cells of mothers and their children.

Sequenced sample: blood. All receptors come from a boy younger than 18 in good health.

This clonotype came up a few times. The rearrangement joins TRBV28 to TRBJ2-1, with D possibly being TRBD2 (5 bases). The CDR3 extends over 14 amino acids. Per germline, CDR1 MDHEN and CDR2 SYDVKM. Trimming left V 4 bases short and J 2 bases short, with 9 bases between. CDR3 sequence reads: CASSWRATYNEQFF. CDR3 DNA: TGTGCCAGCAGTTGGCGGGCCACCTACAATGAGCAGTTCTTC.

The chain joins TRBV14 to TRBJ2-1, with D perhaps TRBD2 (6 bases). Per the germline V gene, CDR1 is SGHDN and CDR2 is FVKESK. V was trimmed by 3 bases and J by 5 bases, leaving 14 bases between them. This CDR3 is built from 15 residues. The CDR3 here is CASSQAGLGHNEQFF. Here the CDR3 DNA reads TGTGCCAGCAGCCAGGCGGGACTTGGACACAATGAGCAGTTCTTC.

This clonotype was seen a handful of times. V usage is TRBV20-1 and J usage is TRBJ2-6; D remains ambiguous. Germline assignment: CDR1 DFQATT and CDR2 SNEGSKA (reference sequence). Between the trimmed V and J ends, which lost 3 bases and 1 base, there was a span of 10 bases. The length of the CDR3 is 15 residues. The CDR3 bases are TGCAGTGCTAGCCACCCGAGATCTGGGGCCAACGTCCTGACTTTC. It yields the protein CSASHPRSGANVLTF.

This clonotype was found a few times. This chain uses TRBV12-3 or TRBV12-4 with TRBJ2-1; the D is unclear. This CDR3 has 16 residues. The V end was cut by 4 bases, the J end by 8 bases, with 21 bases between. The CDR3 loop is CASSSQPGPPIHEQFF. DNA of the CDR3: TGTGCCAGCAGTTCGCAGCCCGGGCCTCCCATCCATGAGCAGTTCTTC.

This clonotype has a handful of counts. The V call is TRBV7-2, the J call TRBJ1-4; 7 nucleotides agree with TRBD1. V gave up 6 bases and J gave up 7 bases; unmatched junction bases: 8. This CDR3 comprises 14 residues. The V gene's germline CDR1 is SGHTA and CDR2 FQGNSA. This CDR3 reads CASSRDRAGEKLFF. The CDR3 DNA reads TGTGCCAGCAGTAGAGACAGGGCGGGTGAAAAACTGTTTTTT.

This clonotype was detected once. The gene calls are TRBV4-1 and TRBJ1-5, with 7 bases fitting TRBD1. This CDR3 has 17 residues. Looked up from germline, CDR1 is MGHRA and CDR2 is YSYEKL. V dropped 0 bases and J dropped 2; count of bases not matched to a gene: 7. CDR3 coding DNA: TGCGCCAGCAGCCAAGATGAGACAGGGATGGGCAATCAGCCCCAGCATTTT. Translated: CASSQDETGMGNQPQHF.